This T cell receptor (beta chain) was sequenced during a study of cytomegalovirus exposure and HLA in healthy donors. Study-wide points: A missense DCLRE1C variant was associated with V- and J-gene trimming of TCR beta chains in a later analysis, and an independent cohort replicated the association.

For this clone: What it binds is unknown.

Germline V gene lookup returns CDR1 MNHNS and CDR2 SASEGT. The CDR3 is made up of 13 amino acids. V was cut by 7 bases and J by 4 bases, with 10 bases left in between. The PCR ran on 60 Vbeta and 13 Jbeta primers. Method: immunoSEQ multiplex PCR; TCRdb's copy keeps in-frame clones and lacks some. The table lists fewer than 200,000 clones, about nine tenths of them singletons, with roughly 0.98% in the top ten. The source material was PBMCs. V is TRBV6-1 and J is TRBJ2-2; D is unresolved. This sequence was found in a boy aged 2 to 10 in good health and CMV-seronegative. CDR3: CASTSLGTGELFF. As DNA, the CDR3 is TGTGCCAGCACTAGTTTAGGCACCGGGGAGCTGTTTTTT.